This TCR beta chain was documented in a study of cytomegalovirus exposure and HLA in healthy donors. Study in general: There were some 120 million unique TCR beta sequences, drawn from roughly 200 million T cells, in an earlier analysis.

By proportion, this clone is medium-sized. Germline loops: CDR1 MNHNS, CDR2 SASEGT. The junction had 0 bases not matched to a gene; V was cut back by 0 bases and J by 6 bases. The CDR3 sequence is 15 residues long. The PCR made use of 60 Vbeta and 13 Jbeta primers. The protocol was immunoSEQ multiplex PCR, while the TCRdb copy is restricted to in-frame clones and leaves out a portion. This repertoire shows 100,000 or so clones, approximately 70% found once; its top ten account for 3.8%. The clonotype originates from a man aged 30 to 39 in good health and CMV-seropositive. Sequenced material: PBMCs. J is TRBJ2-2 and V is TRBV6-1; 11 bases agree with TRBD2. The CDR3 reads CASSEASGGAGELFF. The CDR3 coding sequence is TGTGCCAGCAGTGAAGCTAGCGGGGGGGCCGGGGAGCTGTTTTTT.